Presented here are 26 T cell receptor beta chains from one specimen sequenced in a study of spatial heterogeneity in lung cancer. TCRdb reanalysed the 5' RACE reads using MiXCR and keeps one entry per CDR3 protein. Of about 7,500 distinct CDR3 sequences in the sample, about a fifth were seen once. Time point noted: sample taken at primary tumor resection. Whole RNA, which was extracted from tumor, nontumor lung tissue or frozen PBMC, was sequenced without any cell sorting. The material was PBMCs, obtained at surgery. These receptors all come from a female donor with early-stage non-small cell lung cancer.

This clonotype qualifies as medium-sized. The rearrangement uses TRBV10-3 and TRBJ1-1; 10 bases fit TRBD1. J gave up 1 base and V 10 bases, and 6 bases lay outside the gene matches. The CDR3 totals 14 residues. CDR1 is ENHRY, CDR2 SYGVKD, per germline. The CDR3 DNA follows: TGTGCCACAAAGACAGGGGGCGGGAACACTGAAGCTTTCTTT. Translation: CATKTGGGNTEAFF.

The sample holds one count of this clonotype. The rearrangement links TRBV9 to TRBJ2-1; 11 bases match TRBD2. With V trimmed by 1 base and J by 6 bases, 6 bases remained unmatched. Germline V gives CDR1 SGDLS, CDR2 YYNGEE. The CDR3 has 16 amino acids. CDR3 region: CASSVKVAGGRNEQFF. The DNA of the CDR3 is TGTGCCAGCAGCGTAAAGGTAGCGGGGGGGCGCAATGAGCAGTTCTTC.

The gene calls are TRBV12-3 or TRBV12-4 and TRBJ2-3; 9 bases align to TRBD1. The CDR3 is made up of 16 amino acids. The V segment lost 7 bases and the J segment 2 bases; nucleotides outside the gene matches: 10. The DNA for the CDR3 is TGTGCCAGCACAGGGACGGGACAGGGCCCCACAGATACGCAGTATTTT. Its protein product is CASTGTGQGPTDTQYF.

The genes are TRBV11-3 and TRBJ2-1; D gene ambiguous. The CDR3 spans 13 residues. The germline V and J ends were trimmed by 1 base and 7 bases, with 8 bases remaining between them. Per germline, CDR1 SGHNT and CDR2 YENEEA. CDR3 in DNA: TGTGCCAGCAGCTTAGGACGGGTGAATGAGCAGTTCTTC. Encoded protein: CASSLGRVNEQFF.

The table lists this clonotype with many counts. J is TRBJ2-7 and V is TRBV19; tentative D call: TRBD2 (7 bases). In germline, CDR1 is LNHDA, CDR2 SQIVND (reference sequence). Trimming stripped 9 bases from V and 7 bases from J, with 28 bases between. The CDR3 contains 16 residues. The chain's CDR3 is CASRGAREGGRREQYF. CDR3 DNA: TGTGCCAGCAGGGGCGCAAGGGAGGGTGGTCGTCGAGAGCAGTACTTC.

This clonotype was observed a few times. A clone one base away is much larger, so this may be a read error. V is TRBV5-1 and J is TRBJ1-1, with D possibly TRBD1 on 6 matching bases. CDR3 size: 14 residues. Germline V gives CDR1 SGHRS, CDR2 YFSETQ. CDR3 DNA: TGCGTCAGCAGATTGGGGGCGGCCCCCGCTGAAGCTTTCTTT. Translated, it gives CVSRLGAAPAEAFF. Combining the CDR3 with reference TRBV5-1 and TRBJ1-1 gives the whole variable domain KAGVTQTPRYLIKTRGQQVTLSCSPISGHRSVSWYQQTPGQGLQFLFEYFSETQRNKGNFPGRFSGRQFSNSRSEMNVSTLELGDSALYLCVSRLGAAPAEAFFGQGTRLTVV.

This clonotype is deemed medium-sized. V usage is TRBV2 and J usage is TRBJ1-2, with TRBD1 as a possible D gene (5 bases). Trimming took off 7 bases at V and 0 bases at J, with 9 bases between the two ends. Germline V gene data show CDR1 as SNHLY and CDR2 as FYNNEI. The CDR3 runs to 13 residues. CDR3 loop: CASTGTANYGYTF. Here the CDR3 DNA reads TGTGCCAGCACAGGGACGGCTAACTATGGCTACACCTTC.

V is TRBV11-2 and J is TRBJ2-1; 9 bases are shared with TRBD1. The CDR3 loop spans 17 amino acids. Germline values: CDR1 SGHAT, CDR2 FQNNGV. V shed 1 base and J 2 bases; nucleotides not matched to a gene: 6. CDR3 sequence reads: CASSLGVQGATYNEQFF. The CDR3 DNA is TGTGCCAGCAGCTTAGGGGTACAGGGGGCCACCTACAATGAGCAGTTCTTC.

This clonotype was observed many times. V and J are TRBV12-3 or TRBV12-4 and TRBJ1-2, with 8 bases matching TRBD1. The CDR3 covers 14 residues. V trimming: 3 bases; J trimming: 4 bases; junction bases outside the gene matches: 4. In DNA, the CDR3 is TGTGCCAGCAGTTTTAACAGGGGGTCCTATGGCTACACCTTC. It translates to CASSFNRGSYGYTF.

This clonotype has a count of ten or more. The V and J genes are TRBV18 and TRBJ2-5; tentative D call: TRBD1 (5 bases). CDR3 length equals 15 residues. Deletions cut 2 bases from V and 1 base from J, with 11 bases between. Germline CDR1 is KGHSH and CDR2 is LQKENI. The chain's CDR3 is CASSPFRDSQETQYF. The CDR3 coding sequence is TGTGCCAGCTCACCATTTAGAGACAGCCAAGAGACCCAGTACTTC.

This clonotype has at least ten counts. The V gene is TRBV20-1, the J gene TRBJ1-1; tentative D call: TRBD1 (5 bases). Trimming left V 3 bases short and J 5 bases short, with 13 bases between. The V gene's germline CDR1 is DFQATT and CDR2 SNEGSKA (reference sequence). The CDR3 runs 13 residues. In DNA, the CDR3 is TGCAGTGCTAGTCGACAGATTAGAACTGAAGCTTTCTTT. Translated, it gives CSASRQIRTEAFF.

This clonotype is medium-sized. As DNA, the CDR3 is TGCAGTGCTAGAGAATCGGGACAGCCCCAGCATTTT. Translation gives CSARESGQPQHF. This chain uses TRBV20-1 with TRBJ1-5, with D hard to call. This CDR3 contains 12 residues. V dropped 0 bases and J dropped 7 bases, with 7 bases sitting between them. Per the germline V gene, CDR1 is DFQATT and CDR2 is SNEGSKA (reference sequence).

This chain joins TRBV20-1 and TRBJ2-3; 8 nucleotides agree with TRBD2. With V trimmed by 5 bases and J by 2 bases, 6 bases remained unmatched. CDR1 DFQATT and CDR2 SNEGSKA come from the germline V gene (reference sequence). This CDR3 comprises 14 residues. This CDR3 is CSAVNGRATDTQYF. CDR3 bases: TGCAGTGCTGTCAACGGGAGGGCCACAGATACGCAGTATTTT.

This clonotype has at least ten counts. The chain joins TRBV20-1 to TRBJ2-5, with 9 bases identical to TRBD1. Germline CDR1 reads DFQATT; CDR2 reads SNEGSKA (reference sequence). The CDR3 consists of 14 residues. The ends lost 2 bases at V and 4 bases at J; junction bases unmatched: 5. The CDR3 loop reads CSARPQTGGETQYF. In DNA, the CDR3 is TGCAGTGCTAGACCCCAGACAGGGGGAGAGACCCAGTACTTC.

This clonotype is termed medium-sized (0.01 to 0.1%). The chain uses TRBV5-1 and TRBJ2-7; TRBD1 agrees at 7 bases. CDR1 SGHRS and CDR2 YFSETQ come from the germline V gene. V gave up 0 bases and J gave up 7 bases; unmatched junction bases: 4. The CDR3 runs to 13 residues. In DNA, the CDR3 is TGCGCCAGCAGCTTGGGGACAGGTGGGGAGCAGTACTTC. Translation: CASSLGTGGEQYF.

The V gene is TRBV5-6, the J gene TRBJ2-7, with D hard to call. CDR3 length: 15 residues. Germline-derived CDR1 and CDR2 are SGHDT and YYEEEE. The germline V and J ends were trimmed by 3 bases and 1 base, with 14 bases remaining between them. The CDR3 region has the DNA TGTGCCAGCAGCTGGAAGGCCCGACTTTCCTACGAGCAGTACGTC. Its protein product is CASSWKARLSYEQYV.

The chain couples TRBV7-9 to TRBJ1-1; a possible D gene is TRBD1 (5 bases). V lost 3 bases to trimming and J lost 10 bases, with 15 bases between them. Per germline, CDR1 SEHNR and CDR2 FQNEAQ (reference sequence). This CDR3 comprises 13 residues. The CDR3 loop is CASSFGTGIGAFF. CDR3 bases: TGTGCCAGCAGCTTTGGTACAGGTATCGGAGCTTTCTTT. Combining the CDR3 with reference TRBV7-9 and TRBJ1-1 gives the whole variable domain DTGVSQNPRHKITKRGQNVTFRCDPISEHNRLYWYRQTLGQGPEFLTYFQNEAQLEKSRLLSDRFSAERPKGSFSTLEIQRTEQGDSAMYLCASSFGTGIGAFFGQGTRLTVV.

This clonotype is deemed medium-sized (0.01 to 0.1%). The chain recombines TRBV10-3 with TRBJ2-2, with TRBD2 identical over 8 bases. The germline V gene encodes CDR1 ENHRY and CDR2 SYGVKD. V shed 0 bases and J 1 base; nucleotides not matched to a gene: 4. The CDR3 sequence is 17 residues long. The CDR3 here is CAISESKTSENTGELFF. The CDR3 DNA reads TGTGCCATCAGTGAGTCTAAGACTAGCGAGAACACCGGGGAGCTGTTTTTT.

On this clonotype itself: A read error is possible here, since a much larger clone lies one base away. The chain uses TRBV6-6 and TRBJ2-4; D is undetermined. The germline V gene encodes CDR1 MNHNY and CDR2 SVGAGI (reference sequence). V was trimmed by 6 bases and J by 5 bases, leaving 8 bases between them. The CDR3 has 12 residues. In nucleotides, the CDR3 is TGTGCCAGCAGGGTGCCCCAAAACATTCAGTACTTC. This sequence encodes CASRVPQNIQYF.

This chain connects TRBV20-1 to TRBJ2-7; 7 bases are a match to TRBD1. CDR1 DFQATT and CDR2 SNEGSKA come from the germline V gene (reference sequence). V shed 6 bases, J shed 3 bases, and the junction held 5 bases outside the gene matches. CDR3 length: 12 residues. CDR3 protein: CSAPGQLYEQYF. The DNA for the CDR3 is TGCAGTGCCCCGGGACAGCTCTACGAGCAGTACTTC.

This clonotype was seen ten or more times. V usage is TRBV5-4 and J usage is TRBJ1-2; 9 bases fit TRBD1. The CDR3 runs to 16 residues. The germline CDR1 and CDR2 sequences are SGHNT and YYREEE (reference sequence). Trimming at V came to 3 bases and at J to 3 bases, leaving 9 bases not matched to a gene. For the CDR3, the DNA is TGTGCCAGCAGCTCATCTTTACAGGGGGCTTACTATGGCTACACCTTC. This translates into CASSSSLQGAYYGYTF.

The chain is built from TRBV12-5 and TRBJ2-3; a weak D match, TRBD1 (6 bases). This CDR3 comprises 16 residues. V lost 1 base, J lost 5 bases, and 16 bases lay in between. CDR1 is LGHNT and CDR2 is FRNRAP in the germline V gene. The CDR3 DNA sequence: TGTGCTAGTGGTTTGGCCCGGGACATCGCCAGAGATACGCAGTATTTT. This gives the protein CASGLARDIARDTQYF.

Ten or more counts support this clonotype. The rearrangement links TRBV5-5 to TRBJ2-3; no clear D gene. V was pared by 1 base and J by 7 bases, with 10 bases between. The CDR3 contains 13 residues. The germline V gene encodes CDR1 SGHKS and CDR2 YYEKEE (reference sequence). The CDR3 is CASSLNMANTQYF. The CDR3 DNA follows: TGTGCCAGCAGCTTGAATATGGCTAATACGCAGTATTTT. The complete variable domain, with remaining parts taken from reference TRBV5-5 and TRBJ2-3, reads DAGVTQSPTHLIKTRGQQVTLRCSPISGHKSVSWYQQVLGQGPQFIFQYYEKEERGRGNFPDRFSARQFPNYSSELNVNALLLGDSALYLCASSLNMANTQYFGPGTRLTVL.

Within the sample, this clonotype is medium-sized. The rearrangement links TRBV5-4 to TRBJ2-3; 11 bases map to TRBD1. The CDR3 loop spans 16 amino acids. The V gene's germline CDR1 is SGHNT and CDR2 YYREEE (reference sequence). V was clipped by 4 bases and J by 3 bases; unmatched bases: 7. The CDR3 DNA reads as TGTGCCAGCAGCGATCGTGGACAGGGGGCAACAGATACGCAGTATTTT. Protein product: CASSDRGQGATDTQYF. Full variable domain (remainder filled in from reference TRBV5-4 and TRBJ2-3): ETGVTQSPTHLIKTRGQQVTLRCSSQSGHNTVSWYQQALGQGPQFIFQYYREEENGRGNFPPRFSGLQFPNYSSELNVNALELDDSALYLCASSDRGQGATDTQYFGPGTRLTVL.

CDR3 region: CAISGTGTTDTQYF. CDR3 nucleotide sequence: TGTGCCATCTCGGGGACAGGGACCACAGATACGCAGTATTTT. The chain carries TRBV10-3 and TRBJ2-3, with 9 bases matching TRBD1. Germline trimming cut 8 bases from V and 2 bases from J; bases unmatched to any gene: 5. This CDR3 comprises 14 residues. Germline CDR1 reads ENHRY; CDR2 reads SYGVKD.

CDR3 sequence: CATSPTGAEAFF. The DNA of the CDR3 is TGTGCCACCAGTCCTACAGGGGCTGAAGCTTTCTTT. The chain is built from TRBV24-1 and TRBJ1-1; 7 bases map to TRBD1. The CDR3 runs to 12 residues. CDR1 is KGHDR and CDR2 is SFDVKD in the germline V gene. V gave up 6 bases and J gave up 6 bases; unmatched junction bases: 3.